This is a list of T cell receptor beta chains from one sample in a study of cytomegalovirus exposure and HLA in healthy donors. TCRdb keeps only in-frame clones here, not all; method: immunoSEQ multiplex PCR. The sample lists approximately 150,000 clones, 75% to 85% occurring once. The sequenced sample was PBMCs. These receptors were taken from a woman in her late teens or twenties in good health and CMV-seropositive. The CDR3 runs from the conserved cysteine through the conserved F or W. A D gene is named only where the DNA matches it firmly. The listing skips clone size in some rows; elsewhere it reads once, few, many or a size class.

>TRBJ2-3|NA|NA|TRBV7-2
TGTGCCAGCAGCTTAGATTTGAGGGCCACAGATACGCAGTATTTT
CASSLDLRATDTQYF
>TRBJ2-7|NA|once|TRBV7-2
TGTGCCAGCAGCTTGGCAGTCATATACGAGCAGTACTTC
CASSLAVIYEQYF
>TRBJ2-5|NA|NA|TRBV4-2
TGTGCCAGCAGCTTGGGCCCAGGTAACCAAGAGACCCAGTACTTC
CASSLGPGNQETQYF
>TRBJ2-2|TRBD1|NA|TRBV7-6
TGTGCCAGCAGCTCCCCCGGACAGGGCGCGAACACCGGGGAGCTGTTTTTT
CASSSPGQGANTGELFF
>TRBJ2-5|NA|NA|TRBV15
TGTGCCACCAGCATCGGGACACGCCAAGAGACCCAGTACTTC
CATSIGTRQETQYF
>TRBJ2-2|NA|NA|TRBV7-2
TGTGCCAGCAGGAAACTAGCGAACACCGGGGAGCTGTTTTTT
CASRKLANTGELFF
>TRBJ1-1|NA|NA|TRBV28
TGTGCCAGCAGTGCGCTCGACACAGGGTCCACTGAAGCTTTCTTT
CASSALDTGSTEAFF
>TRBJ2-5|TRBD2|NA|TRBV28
TGTGCCAGCAGTTTAGGGGGACTAGCGGAAGAGACCCAGTACTTC
CASSLGGLAEETQYF
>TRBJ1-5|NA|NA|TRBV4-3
TGCGCCAGCAGCCAAGATCTTGTCGGGGGAGCCCAGCATTTT
CASSQDLVGGAQHF
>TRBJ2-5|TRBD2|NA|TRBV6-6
TGTGCCAGCAGTTACTCGAGCGGGGAGCTAGAGACCCAGTACTTC
CASSYSSGELETQYF
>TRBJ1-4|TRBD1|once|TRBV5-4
TGTGCCAGCAGCTTGGCCCCCGGGACAGGGTCTGAAAAACTGTTTTTT
CASSLAPGTGSEKLFF
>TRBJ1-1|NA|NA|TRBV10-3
TGTGCCACGGGACTCACGAACACTGAAGCTTTCTTT
CATGLTNTEAFF
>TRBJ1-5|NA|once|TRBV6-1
TGTGCCAGCAGTGAAGGGGGCCACAATCAGCCCCAGCATTTT
CASSEGGHNQPQHF
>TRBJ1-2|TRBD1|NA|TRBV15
TGTGCCACCAGCCCAACAGGGGGCGCATATGGCTACACCTTC
CATSPTGGAYGYTF
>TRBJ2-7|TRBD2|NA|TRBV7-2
TGTGCCAGCAGCTCCGAGCGGGGGTTTGAGCAGTACTTC
CASSSERGFEQYF
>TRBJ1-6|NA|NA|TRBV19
TGTGCCAGTAGTATCGGGCAGGGCTTGGTTTCACCCCTCCACTTT
CASSIGQGLVSPLHF
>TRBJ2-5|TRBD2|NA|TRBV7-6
TGTGCCAGCAGCTTTTTTGCGGGGGGGACGGCCCAAGAGACCCAGTACTTC
CASSFFAGGTAQETQYF
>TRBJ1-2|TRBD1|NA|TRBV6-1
TGTGCCAGCAGTCTGGACAGGCGGGGCTACACCTTC
CASSLDRRGYTF
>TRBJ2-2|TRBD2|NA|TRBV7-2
TGTGCCAGCAGGGAGACGGGGGGGCCGGCCGGGGAGCTGTTTTTT
CASRETGGPAGELFF
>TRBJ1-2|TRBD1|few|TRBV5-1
TGCGCCAGCAGCTCCCAGGGGGCTGTCTATGGCTACACCTTC
CASSSQGAVYGYTF
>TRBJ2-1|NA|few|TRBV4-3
TGCGCCAGCAGCCAAGGGCCATTCAATGAGCAGTTCTTC
CASSQGPFNEQFF
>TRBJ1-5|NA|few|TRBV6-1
TGTGCCAGCAGTGAAGCAGTTCGGGGATTTAGCAATCAGCCCCAGCATTTT
CASSEAVRGFSNQPQHF
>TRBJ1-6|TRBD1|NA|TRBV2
TGTGCCAGCAGTGAAGCCCCCCCGGGACAGGGGGGATCACCCCTCCACTTT
CASSEAPPGQGGSPLHF